This T cell receptor (beta chain) was recovered during a study of blood T cells in healthy people across ages. J gave up 7 bases and V 4 bases, and 4 bases lay outside the gene matches. The germline CDR1 and CDR2 sequences are MDHEN and SYDVKM. This CDR3 has 14 residues. Through a sample-barcoded 5' primer and a J-beta primer mix, a second PCR was run for roughly 6 to 12 cycles. All samples gave at least 2.5 million CDR3-containing paired-end reads. A single record per CDR3 protein comes from TCRdb applying MiXCR to the 5' RACE reads. The data contain roughly 700,000 distinct CDR3 sequences, around a quarter of them singletons. For every donor, a draw yielded around 10 milliliters of peripheral blood. This sample also belongs to another study, concerning T cells of mothers and their children. That work contributes: A few healthy Caucasian mothers gave samples, and so did their six children. Overlap in related mother-child pairs always slightly exceeded unrelated pairs, never significantly.

Sequencing was carried out using blood. The J gene is TRBJ1-2, the V gene TRBV28; TRBD1 aligns across 12 bases. The TCR was taken from a boy between 10 and 17 years old in good health. The CDR3 DNA follows: TGTGCCAGCAGTTCCGGGACAGGGGGCTCTGGCTACACCTTC. It is translated as CASSSGTGGSGYTF.